These 27 T cell receptor beta chains were all obtained from the same sample, sequenced in a study of shared clonotypes between healthy human individuals. Sequencing used immunoSEQ multiplex PCR; TCRdb keeps in-frame clones, though not all of them. This table holds a few hundred thousand clones, over 70% found once. The sample comprised memory CD4+ T cells sorted from blood. Subset meaning: CD45RA-negative fraction. The receptors here all came from a man aged 25-45 years in good health.

The rearrangement links TRBV4-1 to TRBJ2-5; TRBD2 agrees at 8 bases. The V segment lost 0 bases and the J segment 3 bases; nucleotides outside the gene matches: 9. The CDR3 is made up of 17 amino acids. Per germline, CDR1 MGHRA and CDR2 YSYEKL. DNA of the CDR3: TGCGCCAGCAGCCAAGATCTGGCGGGAGCGGGGGAAGAGACCCAGTACTTC. Encoded protein: CASSQDLAGAGEETQYF.

The rearrangement links TRBV7-6 to TRBJ2-6, with unresolved D. CDR3 size: 19 residues. Deletions cut 1 base from V and 0 bases from J, with 16 bases between. The germline gives CDR1 SGHVS, CDR2 FNYEAQ. In DNA form, the CDR3 reads TGTGCCAGCAGCTTAGGGCTTAGCAGCAAAAACTCTGGGGCCAACGTCCTGACTTTC. Its translation is CASSLGLSSKNSGANVLTF.

The chain has TRBV15 and TRBJ2-2, with 9 bases matching TRBD2. J gave up 4 bases and V 0 bases, and 9 bases lay outside the gene matches. The CDR3 covers 18 residues. Germline CDR1 reads LNHNV; CDR2 reads YYDKDF (reference sequence). CDR3 sequence: CATSRDPAELAGTGELFF. DNA for the CDR3: TGTGCCACCAGCAGAGATCCCGCGGAACTAGCGGGCACCGGGGAGCTGTTTTTT.

The CDR3 sequence: CASSIVDRDRRELFF. CDR3 bases: TGTGCCAGTAGTATAGTAGACAGGGATAGACGGGAGCTGTTTTTT. The rearrangement joins TRBV19 to TRBJ2-2, with 7 positions matching TRBD1. The CDR3 has 15 amino acids. Germline V gene data show CDR1 as LNHDA and CDR2 as SQIVND (reference sequence). The V gene end was trimmed by 1 base and the J gene end by 9 bases; junction bases not matched to a gene: 8.

This chain links TRBV29-1 with TRBJ2-5; no definite D call. V lost 6 bases and J lost 2, with 7 bases in between. The CDR3 has 11 residues. CDR1 and CDR2 (germline): SQVTM, ANQGSEA. The CDR3 bases are TGCAGCGTATGGTCGCAAGAGACCCAGTACTTC. It codes for CSVWSQETQYF.

V gene TRBV2 combines with J gene TRBJ2-7; tentatively, D is TRBD1 (6 bases). The ends were cut back, 5 bases at V and 7 bases at J, with 21 bases in the middle. This CDR3 has 15 residues. Germline loops: CDR1 SNHLY, CDR2 FYNNEI. CDR3 amino acids: CASSFSPQGSKEQYF. CDR3 in DNA: TGTGCCAGCAGTTTTTCCCCCCAGGGGTCGAAAGAGCAGTACTTC.

Only a few counts were recorded for this clone. The genes are TRBV28 and TRBJ2-1; possible D gene TRBD1, 6 bases. CDR1 and CDR2 (germline): MDHEN, SYDVKM. V was clipped by 8 bases and J by 5 bases, with 16 bases between them. The CDR3 length is 14 residues. CDR3 protein: CASCYGTGNNEQFF. CDR3 bases: TGTGCCAGCTGTTACGGAACAGGGAACAATGAGCAGTTCTTC.

The V call is TRBV6-4, the J call TRBJ2-2, with TRBD2 matching 8 bases. The CDR3 is 15 residues long. Trimming cost V 6 bases and J 4 bases; bases outside gene matches: 7. Germline V lookup: CDR1 MRHNA, CDR2 SNTAGT. The CDR3 loop reads CASSAGTRGTGELFF. CDR3 DNA sequence: TGTGCCAGCAGCGCCGGGACTAGAGGCACCGGGGAGCTGTTTTTT.

V and J are TRBV18 and TRBJ2-5; 12 bases are shared with TRBD1. The end of the DNA aligns better with TRBJ2-7, so the J call may be wrong. The CDR3 extends over 14 amino acids. Germline V gives CDR1 KGHSH, CDR2 LQKENI. The CDR3 coding sequence is TGTGCCAGCTCACCCGGGACAGGGGGCGACGAGCAGTACTTC. Amino acids: CASSPGTGGDEQYF.

This rearrangement joins TRBV6-6 to TRBJ2-5; D is unresolved. Germline assignment: CDR1 MNHNY and CDR2 SVGAGI (reference sequence). This CDR3 contains 11 residues. V lost 5 bases to trimming and J lost 3 bases, with 4 bases between them. The CDR3 protein is CASSPKETQYF. Written as DNA, the CDR3 is TGTGCCAGCAGTCCAAAAGAGACCCAGTACTTC.

This clone was recorded only once. V usage is TRBV9 and J usage is TRBJ2-1; D possibly matches TRBD1 or TRBD2 (5 bases each). The germline gives CDR1 SGDLS, CDR2 YYNGEE. There are 15 residues in the CDR3. V was pared by 0 bases and J by 7 bases, with 14 bases between. The CDR3: CASSVDPVGGNEQFF. CDR3 coding DNA: TGTGCCAGCAGCGTAGATCCTGTTGGGGGTAATGAGCAGTTCTTC.

This chain uses TRBV11-2 with TRBJ2-5; perhaps TRBD1 as D (6 bases). This CDR3 has 16 residues. From germline, CDR1 is SGHAT and CDR2 FQNNGV. With 5 bases removed from V and 2 bases from J, the gap between germline ends came to 18 bases. The CDR3: CASSPWRTGFQETQYF. CDR3 DNA sequence: TGTGCCAGCAGCCCCTGGAGAACAGGGTTTCAAGAGACCCAGTACTTC.

This clone was seen a few times. V is TRBV11-3 and J is TRBJ2-7; D unclear. The germline V gene encodes CDR1 SGHNT and CDR2 YENEEA. The CDR3 sequence is 16 residues long. Trimming cost V 0 bases and J 0 bases, with 12 bases left between them. The CDR3 loop is CASSLDIPRYSYEQYF. The CDR3 DNA is TGTGCCAGCAGCTTAGATATCCCGAGGTACTCCTACGAGCAGTACTTC.

There are a few counts of this clone. This chain connects TRBV5-1 to TRBJ2-3; 9 bases are shared with TRBD1. Trimming removed 7 bases from V and 2 bases from J; junction bases left unmatched: 5. Germline-derived CDR1 and CDR2 are SGHRS and YFSETQ. CDR3 length equals 14 residues. The CDR3 reads CASVQGAITDTQYF. In DNA form, the CDR3 reads TGCGCCAGCGTACAGGGGGCGATCACAGATACGCAGTATTTT.

V gene TRBV9 combines with J gene TRBJ2-5; 8 bases are shared with TRBD2. V gave up 0 bases and J gave up 7 bases; unmatched junction bases: 11. The CDR3 runs 16 residues. Germline lookup yields CDR1 SGDLS and CDR2 YYNGEE. The CDR3 DNA is TGTGCCAGCAGCGTAGCCAGCGGGAGAGGTTTTGGGACCCAGTACTTC. Protein: CASSVASGRGFGTQYF.

The table lists this clone with a count of one. The chain employs TRBV7-8 and TRBJ2-7; 12 nucleotides agree with TRBD2. The V and J ends lost 5 bases and 1 base, in that order; junction bases with no gene match: 9. Germline-derived CDR1 and CDR2 are SGHVS and FQNEAQ. CDR3 size: 17 residues. In DNA form, the CDR3 reads TGTGCCAGCAGCACTCGACTAGCGGGAGAGGTGTCCTACGAGCAGTACTTC. Its protein is CASSTRLAGEVSYEQYF.

The gene calls are TRBV10-1 and TRBJ2-5; 7 bases align to TRBD2. CDR3 length: 14 amino acids. Germline V CDR1 and CDR2: WNHNN, SYGVQD (reference sequence). V lost 2 bases to trimming and J lost 3 bases; unmatched junction nucleotides: 3. The DNA of the CDR3 is TGCGCCAGCAGTGAGGCAGGGAGGGAAGAGACCCAGTACTTC. It translates to CASSEAGREETQYF.

The CDR3 protein is CASSQGQLKPHYNEQFF. The CDR3 region has the DNA TGTGCCAGCAGCCAGGGACAGTTGAAGCCCCACTACAATGAGCAGTTCTTC. The chain is built from TRBV28 and TRBJ2-1; the match to TRBD1 covers 7 bases. From germline, CDR1 is MDHEN and CDR2 SYDVKM. The CDR3 length is 17 residues. J lost 3 bases, V lost 6 bases, and 14 bases had no gene match.

This clone was found many times. CDR3 sequence (DNA): TGTGCCAGCAGTCAGGGACAGGCAAGAGGTGGCTACACCTTC. This sequence encodes CASSQGQARGGYTF. The V and J genes are TRBV6-5 and TRBJ1-2, with 8 bases fitting TRBD1. CDR3 length: 14 residues. J gave up 7 bases and V 5 bases, and 9 bases lay outside the gene matches. The germline CDR1 and CDR2 sequences are MNHEY and SVGAGI.

As concerns this clone: Other nucleotide sequences in the sample specify the same CDR3. The chain links TRBV6-5 to TRBJ2-2, with D possibly TRBD1 on 7 matching bases. Germline values: CDR1 MNHEY, CDR2 SVGAGI. The CDR3 runs 14 residues. V was trimmed by 7 bases and J by 3 bases, leaving 12 bases between them. The CDR3 DNA follows: TGTGCCAGCAATCCAGGGGGGTACACCGGGGAGCTGTTTTTT. Encoded protein: CASNPGGYTGELFF.

The chain employs TRBV7-6 and TRBJ2-5, with D unresolved. The germline V gene has CDR1 SGHVS and CDR2 FNYEAQ. This CDR3 is built from 16 residues. V was cut by 4 bases and J by 0 bases, with 15 bases left in between. The DNA of the CDR3 is TGTGCCAGCAGCTCTTTCAACAGAAAGTACCAAGAGACCCAGTACTTC. Its translation is CASSSFNRKYQETQYF.

The gene calls are TRBV18 and TRBJ1-1; 7 nucleotides match TRBD1. The length of the CDR3 is 14 residues. Germline lookup yields CDR1 KGHSH and CDR2 LQKENI. The trim removed 5 bases at V and 1 base at J, leaving 4 bases unmatched. The CDR3: CASSGDRKNTEAFF. CDR3 DNA: TGTGCCAGCTCAGGGGACAGAAAGAACACTGAAGCTTTCTTT.

Details on this clone: Other DNA variants within this sample encode the same CDR3. The J gene is TRBJ2-5, the V gene TRBV20-1; no reliable D call. The germline CDR1 and CDR2 sequences are DFQATT and SNEGSKA (reference sequence). This CDR3 spans 11 amino acids. Trimming left V 3 bases short and J 5 bases short, with 7 bases between. The CDR3 sequence is CSARIGETQYF. The CDR3 region has the DNA TGCAGTGCTAGGATTGGTGAGACCCAGTACTTC.

This clone was found once. The J gene is TRBJ2-1, the V gene TRBV27; the D is unclear. CDR3 length equals 16 residues. Germline V gene sequence: CDR1 MNHEY, CDR2 SMNVEV (reference sequence). Trimming took 6 bases from V and 8 from J, leaving 23 bases between them. The chain's CDR3 is CASSNPRRSGWDEQFF. The DNA of the CDR3 is TGTGCCAGCAGCAACCCACGCCGGTCAGGCTGGGATGAGCAGTTCTTC.

This sequence joins TRBV10-3 and TRBJ2-7, with a weak D call TRBD2 (5 bases). Germline CDR1 is ENHRY and CDR2 is SYGVKD. The CDR3 covers 13 residues. V was pared by 3 bases and J by 6 bases, with 12 bases between. CDR3 sequence (DNA): TGTGCCATCAGTGAACCCCCGGGGATCGAGCAGTACTTC. Translating it yields CAISEPPGIEQYF.

This chain connects TRBV20-1 to TRBJ1-5, with 7 bases that match TRBD1. V was pared by 4 bases and J by 8 bases, with 2 bases of the junction left unmatched. The CDR3 consists of 11 residues. Germline V gene sequence: CDR1 DFQATT, CDR2 SNEGSKA (reference sequence). The CDR3 region has the DNA TGCAGTGCTAACAGGGGTGAGCCCCAGCATTTT. Translated, it gives CSANRGEPQHF.

The table lists this clone with a few counts. The chain combines TRBV7-3 with TRBJ2-4; D is undetermined. The germline V gene has CDR1 SGHTA and CDR2 FQGTGA. This CDR3 has 14 residues. V gave up 2 bases and J gave up 0 bases, with 5 bases separating them. The DNA for the CDR3 is TGTGCCAGCAGCTTATCCCTAGCCAAAAACATTCAGTACTTC. Encoded protein: CASSLSLAKNIQYF.